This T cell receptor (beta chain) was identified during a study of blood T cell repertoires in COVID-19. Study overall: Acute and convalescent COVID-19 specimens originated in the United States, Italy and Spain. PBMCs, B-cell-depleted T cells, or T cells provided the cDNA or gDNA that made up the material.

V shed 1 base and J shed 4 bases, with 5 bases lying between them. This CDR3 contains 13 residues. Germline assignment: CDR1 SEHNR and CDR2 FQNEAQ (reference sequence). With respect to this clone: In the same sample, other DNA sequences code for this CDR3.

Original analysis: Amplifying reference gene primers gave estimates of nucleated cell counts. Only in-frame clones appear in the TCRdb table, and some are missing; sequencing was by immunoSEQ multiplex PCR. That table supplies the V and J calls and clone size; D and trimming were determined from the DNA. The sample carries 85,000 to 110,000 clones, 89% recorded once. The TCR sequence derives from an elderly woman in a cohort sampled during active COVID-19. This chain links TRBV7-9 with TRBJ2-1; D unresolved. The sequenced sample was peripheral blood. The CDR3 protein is CASSLDSYNEQFF. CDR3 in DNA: TGTGCCAGCAGCTTAGACAGTTACAATGAGCAGTTCTTC. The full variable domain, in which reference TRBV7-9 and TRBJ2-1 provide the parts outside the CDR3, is DTGVSQNPRHKITKRGQNVTFRCDPISEHNRLYWYRQTLGQGPEFLTYFQNEAQLEKSRLLSDRFSAERPKGSFSTLEIQRTEQGDSAMYLCASSLDSYNEQFFGPGTRLTVL.